Listed here are 7 T cell receptor beta chains from one sample, sequenced in a study of blood T cell repertoires in COVID-19. Data came from immunoSEQ multiplex PCR; TCRdb stores just in-frame clones and leaves some out. The table has about 210,000 clones, approximately 75% seen once; the top ten hold about 9%. Sequencing used PBMCs or T cells enriched from blood (not recorded which). These receptors all come from a man aged 40-55 years who had recovered from COVID-19.

The chain combines TRBV19 with TRBJ1-6; 11 bases align to TRBD1. V shed 7 bases, J shed 8 bases, and the junction held 19 bases outside the gene matches. CDR1 is LNHDA, CDR2 SQIVND, per germline (reference sequence). The CDR3 contains 19 residues. CDR3 region: CASIPPIQDRGLRDSPLHF. The CDR3 DNA reads TGTGCCAGTATTCCCCCTATTCAGGACAGGGGGCTCCGGGATTCACCCCTCCACTTT.

The V gene is TRBV3-1 (or the pseudogene TRBV3-2), the J gene TRBJ2-7; tentative D call: TRBD1 (6 bases). CDR3 size: 11 residues. Trimming took 1 base from V and 12 from J, leaving 10 bases between them. Germline V lookup: CDR1 LGHDT, CDR2 YNNKEL (reference sequence). CDR3 DNA sequence: TGTGCCAGCAGCCAAGGGCAGGGGCTGTACTTC. Its protein product is CASSQGQGLYF.

The V call is TRBV10-3, the J call TRBJ2-2; D not certain. Germline CDR1 is ENHRY and CDR2 is SYGVKD. Trimming cost V 7 bases and J 0 bases, with 12 bases left between them. The CDR3 has 15 residues. CDR3 sequence: CAIKRGPANTGELFF. CDR3 nucleotides: TGTGCCATCAAACGAGGCCCCGCGAACACCGGGGAGCTGTTTTTT.

The rearrangement links TRBV11-3 to TRBJ2-7, with D perhaps matching TRBD1 (6 bases). The germline V gene encodes CDR1 SGHNT and CDR2 YENEEA. The germline V and J ends were trimmed by 5 bases and 8 bases, with 25 bases remaining between them. The CDR3 has 16 residues. CDR3 region: CASSLLSAQGSSKQYF. CDR3 DNA: TGTGCCAGCAGCCTCCTTAGCGCCCAGGGGAGTAGCAAGCAGTACTTC.

The CDR3 sequence is CASRVAGREKLFF. The DNA for the CDR3 is TGTGCCAGCAGGGTCGCAGGGAGGGAAAAACTGTTTTTT. The chain has TRBV25-1 and TRBJ1-4, with a tentative D call TRBD1 (5 bases). The CDR3 runs 13 residues. With 6 bases removed from V and 8 bases from J, the gap between germline ends came to 13 bases. Germline V gene lookup returns CDR1 MGHDK and CDR2 SYGVNS.

This chain uses TRBV5-6 with TRBJ1-1; D gene unclear. CDR1 and CDR2 from the germline V gene are SGHDT and YYEEEE. The CDR3 loop spans 12 amino acids. The ends were cut back, 2 bases at V and 1 base at J, with 3 bases in the middle. The CDR3: CASSFGNTEAFF. CDR3 in DNA: TGTGCCAGCAGCTTCGGGAACACTGAAGCTTTCTTT.

CDR3 sequence reads: CASSQGQGSYEQYF. The DNA of the CDR3 is TGTGCCAGCAGCCAAGGACAGGGGTCCTACGAGCAGTACTTC. The rearrangement links TRBV4-2 to TRBJ2-7; TRBD1 agrees at 8 bases. Trimming removed 1 base from V and 1 base from J; junction bases left unmatched: 0. The CDR3 extends over 14 amino acids. Germline V gene data show CDR1 as LGHNA and CDR2 as YNFKEQ.